The 25 T cell receptor beta chains listed next were all sequenced from one sample in a study of T cells in localized non-small cell lung cancer. This table comes from immunoSEQ multiplex PCR, and its TCRdb copy is limited to in-frame clones, with some not included. The repertoire holds 40,000 or so clones, with roughly 77% as singletons. This specimen consisted of PBMCs, obtained before any cancer treatment. These receptors came from a woman aged 40-70 years with stage II squamous cell lung carcinoma.

Comments on this clone: A junction end diverges from the germline sequence, so it may reflect a read error. V usage is TRBV7-2 and J usage is TRBJ1-1; D is unresolved. Germline V lookup: CDR1 SGHTA, CDR2 FQGNSA. The CDR3 totals 13 residues. The CDR3, as DNA: TGTGCCAGCAGCCTAGCCCTGAACACTGAAGCTTTCTTT. Its protein is CASSLALNTEAFF.

The chain joins TRBV2 to TRBJ2-5; 7 nucleotides agree with TRBD2. Germline V lookup: CDR1 SNHLY, CDR2 FYNNEI. The CDR3 runs 15 residues. Unmatched junction bases numbered 10, after V lost 2 bases and J lost 7 bases. The CDR3 is CASSETSGGSSTQYF. CDR3 nucleotide sequence: TGTGCCAGCAGTGAAACTTCGGGGGGATCCTCGACCCAGTACTTC.

CDR3 DNA sequence: TGTGCCAGCAGGAGCTACGAGCAGTACTTC. Protein sequence: CASRSYEQYF. The chain joins TRBV2 to TRBJ2-7; D remains ambiguous. Germline V gene sequence: CDR1 SNHLY, CDR2 FYNNEI. V was trimmed by 6 bases and J by 3 bases, leaving 3 bases between them. The CDR3 sequence is 10 residues long.

The chain links TRBV6-5 to TRBJ1-1; D unresolved. V was trimmed by 0 bases and J by 6 bases, leaving 8 bases between them. Germline V gene data show CDR1 as MNHEY and CDR2 as SVGAGI. The CDR3 contains 13 residues. Here the CDR3 reads CASSYSAAAEAFF. The CDR3 nucleotides are TGTGCCAGCAGTTACTCGGCCGCCGCTGAAGCTTTCTTT.

This chain joins TRBV2 and TRBJ1-5, with unresolved D. The CDR3 is made up of 15 amino acids. Between the trimmed V and J ends, which lost 2 bases and 5 bases, there was a span of 13 bases. Per the germline V gene, CDR1 is SNHLY and CDR2 is FYNNEI. The CDR3 DNA is TGTGCCAGCAGTGAAACGTCAGGTAACCATCAGCCCCAGCATTTT. Translated, it gives CASSETSGNHQPQHF.

The CDR3 here is CASSLGRALQYF. Here the CDR3 DNA reads TGTGCCAGCAGTTTAGGCAGAGCCCTGCAGTACTTC. The chain is built from TRBV28 and TRBJ2-7; D gene unclear. CDR3 size: 12 residues. Trimming pared 2 bases from V and 9 bases from J, leaving 11 bases between. Germline values: CDR1 MDHEN, CDR2 SYDVKM.

The chain combines TRBV28 with TRBJ2-5; the D gene is possibly TRBD2 (5 bases). The V end lost 2 bases, the J end lost 1 base, and 8 bases lay between the germline ends. The V gene's germline CDR1 is MDHEN and CDR2 SYDVKM. This CDR3 is built from 14 residues. CDR3 DNA sequence: TGTGCCAGCAGTTTACGAGGGATCCAAGAGACCCAGTACTTC. Translating gives CASSLRGIQETQYF.

The chain joins TRBV5-6 to TRBJ2-1; D may match TRBD1 or TRBD2 (5 bases each). The germline V and J ends were trimmed by 0 bases and 8 bases, with 15 bases remaining between them. This CDR3 is built from 15 residues. Germline values: CDR1 SGHDT, CDR2 YYEEEE. In DNA form, the CDR3 reads TGTGCCAGCAGCTTGGCTTTAGTCCGGGGCGATGAGCAGTTCTTC. This encodes CASSLALVRGDEQFF.

The gene calls are TRBV7-2 and TRBJ1-1, with D unresolved. The CDR3 covers 13 residues. The germline CDR1 and CDR2 sequences are SGHTA and FQGNSA. V lost 2 bases and J lost 3, with 7 bases in between. CDR3 DNA: TGTGCCAGCAGCTTACAGGCATACACTGAAGCTTTCTTT. Its protein product is CASSLQAYTEAFF.

The J gene is TRBJ1-5, the V gene TRBV19; D is uncertain. V lost 6 bases to trimming and J lost 0 bases, with 15 bases between them. The CDR3 is made up of 16 amino acids. From germline, CDR1 is LNHDA and CDR2 SQIVND (reference sequence). The CDR3 loop reads CASSRTPDYSNQPQHF. In nucleotides, the CDR3 is TGTGCCAGTAGCCGGACCCCAGATTATAGCAATCAGCCCCAGCATTTT.

By sample share, this clone is medium-sized (0.01 to 0.1%). The junction does not match germline at one end; this may be a read error. The sample carries other DNA sequences with the same CDR3. The chain has TRBV4-1 and TRBJ1-5, with D hard to call. Germline V gene lookup returns CDR1 MGHRA and CDR2 YSYEKL. CDR3 length: 13 amino acids. The CDR3 bases are TGTGCCAGCAGCCAAGACCCCAATCAGCCCCAGCATTTT. Translation: CASSQDPNQPQHF.

The genes are TRBV29-1 and TRBJ1-2, with a weak D call TRBD1 (6 bases). The germline CDR1 and CDR2 sequences are SQVTM and ANQGSEA. The CDR3 consists of 14 residues. The V and J ends lost 3 bases and 6 bases respectively, with 17 bases between them. CDR3 nucleotide sequence: TGCAGCGTTGAGGGGGGGCTGTGGATTAATGGCTACACCTTC. It specifies CSVEGGLWINGYTF.

This clone was seen more than once but under ten times. The chain couples TRBV6-5 to TRBJ1-1; the D gene is possibly TRBD1 (5 bases). Trimming removed 2 bases from V and 1 base from J, with 11 bases in between. The length of the CDR3 is 15 residues. Germline V gives CDR1 MNHEY, CDR2 SVGAGI. CDR3 DNA: TGTGCCAGCAGTTACATGGCGGGGGGGAACACTGAAGCTTTCTTT. It yields the protein CASSYMAGGNTEAFF.

This chain uses TRBV19 with TRBJ2-6; D is ambiguous. Germline CDR1 is LNHDA and CDR2 is SQIVND (reference sequence). Between the trimmed V and J ends, which lost 4 bases and 4 bases, there was a span of 5 bases. The CDR3 covers 13 residues. CDR3 bases: TGTGCCAGTAGTAGCGGAGGGGCCAACGTCCTGACTTTC. It translates to CASSSGGANVLTF.

The V call is TRBV28, the J call TRBJ2-5; TRBD1 aligns across 8 bases. Losses at the gene ends were 6 bases for V and 5 bases for J; bases not matched to a gene: 11. The CDR3 runs 15 residues. Germline CDR1 MDHEN, CDR2 SYDVKM. Here the CDR3 reads CASSRIGTGEETQYF. CDR3 sequence (DNA): TGTGCCAGCAGCAGGATCGGGACAGGCGAGGAGACCCAGTACTTC. The entire variable domain, with the rest obtained from reference TRBV28 and TRBJ2-5, is as follows: DVKVTQSSRYLVKRTGEKVFLECVQDMDHENMFWYRQDPGLGLRLIYFSYDVKMKEKGDIPEGYSVSREKKERFSLILESASTNQTSMYLCASSRIGTGEETQYFGPGTRLLVL.

This sequence joins TRBV14 and TRBJ1-1; tentatively, D is TRBD1 (6 bases). The germline V and J ends were trimmed by 2 bases and 1 base, with 20 bases remaining between them. Germline V gives CDR1 SGHDN, CDR2 FVKESK. CDR3 size: 18 residues. CDR3 in DNA: TGTGCCAGCAGCCAACAAGTCGGGGGCCCGGGGGCGAACACTGAAGCTTTCTTT. Translating gives CASSQQVGGPGANTEAFF.

This clone appeared a few times. The chain combines TRBV5-6 with TRBJ1-1; possibly TRBD1 for D (5 bases). Per the germline V gene, CDR1 is SGHDT and CDR2 is YYEEEE. The V gene lost 7 bases and the J gene lost 6 bases, with 16 bases spanning the gap. The CDR3 contains 13 residues. The CDR3 DNA reads as TGTGCCAGCCTCCTGTGGGGGAATCCTGAAGCTTTCTTT. Its protein product is CASLLWGNPEAFF.

The rearrangement links TRBV9 to TRBJ1-2; D uncertain. From germline, CDR1 is SGDLS and CDR2 YYNGEE. CDR3 length: 12 residues. Between the trimmed V and J ends, which lost 0 bases and 14 bases, there was a span of 14 bases. CDR3 amino acids: CASSVARTAQTF. As DNA, the CDR3 is TGTGCCAGCAGCGTAGCCCGGACCGCTCAAACCTTC.

V gene TRBV19 combines with J gene TRBJ1-5; D uncertain. V lost 7 bases and J 3 bases, leaving 13 bases between the germline ends. Germline CDR1 LNHDA, CDR2 SQIVND (reference sequence). This CDR3 spans 14 amino acids. As DNA, the CDR3 is TGTGCCAGTAAACGCGGGGAGCTCAATCAGCCCCAGCATTTT. Protein sequence: CASKRGELNQPQHF.

The rearrangement uses TRBV28 and TRBJ2-7; TRBD2 aligns across 8 bases. Germline CDR1 and CDR2: MDHEN and SYDVKM. The CDR3 runs 16 residues. V dropped 9 bases and J dropped 4; count of bases not matched to a gene: 17. In nucleotides, the CDR3 is TGTGCCAGTAACGGCGGGGGGAACCCTGAGGGGTACGAGCAGTACTTC. Its protein product is CASNGGGNPEGYEQYF.

The CDR3 nucleotides are TGTGCCAGGATATACGGGAGGTCCCAGTACTTC. It encodes CARIYGRSQYF. The rearrangement joins TRBV19 to TRBJ2-5; 7 positions agree with TRBD2. The CDR3 sequence is 11 residues long. From germline, CDR1 is LNHDA and CDR2 SQIVND (reference sequence). After removal of 9 bases from V and 9 bases from J, the junction contained 7 bases not matched to a gene.

In DNA, the CDR3 is TGTGCCAGCAGCCTCGGGACTAGCTGGAACAATGAGCAGTTCTTC. Protein: CASSLGTSWNNEQFF. V is TRBV4-2 and J is TRBJ2-1, with TRBD2 identical over 9 bases. The CDR3 has 15 amino acids. V lost 4 bases to trimming and J lost 5 bases; unmatched junction nucleotides: 6. Germline values: CDR1 LGHNA, CDR2 YNFKEQ.

This clone was counted between two and nine times. The J gene is TRBJ2-7, the V gene TRBV27; D may be TRBD1 (6 bases). Germline CDR1 is MNHEY and CDR2 is SMNVEV (reference sequence). The CDR3 spans 12 residues. The ends were cut back, 2 bases at V and 7 bases at J, with 9 bases in the middle. In nucleotides, the CDR3 is TGTGCCAGCAGTTTAACAGGGTTAGAGCAGTACTTC. Translated, it gives CASSLTGLEQYF.

This clone was observed a few times. The chain links TRBV28 to TRBJ1-1; a possible D gene is TRBD1 (5 bases). The V gene's germline CDR1 is MDHEN and CDR2 SYDVKM. There are 14 residues in the CDR3. Deletions cut 8 bases from V and 3 bases from J, with 16 bases between. The CDR3 spells CASRLGRAYTEAFF. CDR3 coding DNA: TGTGCCAGCCGATTGGGCAGGGCTTACACTGAAGCTTTCTTT.

The chain employs TRBV11-2 and TRBJ1-5, with D perhaps matching TRBD1 (5 bases). Germline CDR1 SGHAT, CDR2 FQNNGV. V lost 0 bases and J lost 7, with 7 bases in between. This CDR3 region has 13 residues. CDR3: CASSLDRGQPQHF. The CDR3 DNA is TGTGCCAGCAGCTTAGATCGGGGGCAGCCCCAGCATTTT. The whole variable domain, filled in from reference TRBV11-2 and TRBJ1-5, reads EAGVAQSPRYKIIEKRQSVAFWCNPISGHATLYWYQQILGQGPKLLIQFQNNGVVDDSQLPKDRFSAERLKGVDSTLKIQPAKLEDSAVYLCASSLDRGQPQHFGDGTRLSIL.